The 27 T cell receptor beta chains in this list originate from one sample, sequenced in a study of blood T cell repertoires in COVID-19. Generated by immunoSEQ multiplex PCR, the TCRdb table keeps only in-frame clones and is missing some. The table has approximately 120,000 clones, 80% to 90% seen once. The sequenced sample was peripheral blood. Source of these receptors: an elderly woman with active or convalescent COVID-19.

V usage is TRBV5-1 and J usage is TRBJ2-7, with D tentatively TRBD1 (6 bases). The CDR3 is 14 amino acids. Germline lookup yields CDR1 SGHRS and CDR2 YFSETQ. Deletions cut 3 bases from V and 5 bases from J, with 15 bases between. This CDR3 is CASSSLLQGHEQYF. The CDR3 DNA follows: TGCGCCAGCAGCTCCCTCTTACAGGGCCACGAGCAGTACTTC.

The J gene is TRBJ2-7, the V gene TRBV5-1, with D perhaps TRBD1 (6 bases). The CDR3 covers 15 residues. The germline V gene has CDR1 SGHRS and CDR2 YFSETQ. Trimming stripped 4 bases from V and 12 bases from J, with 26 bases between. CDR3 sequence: CASSTTGSPGLPLYF. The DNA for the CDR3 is TGCGCCAGCAGCACCACAGGGTCCCCTGGGCTGCCTCTGTACTTC.

CDR3 sequence (DNA): TGTGCCAGCTCGGGTATGAACACTGAAGCTTTCTTT. It encodes CASSGMNTEAFF. The chain uses TRBV6-5 and TRBJ1-1; D gene unclear. The V and J ends lost 8 bases and 0 bases respectively, with 7 bases between them. Germline V gives CDR1 MNHEY, CDR2 SVGAGI. CDR3 length: 12 amino acids.

The chain's CDR3 is CASSAPRLAGNYEQYF. The DNA for the CDR3 is TGTGCCAGTAGTGCCCCTCGACTAGCGGGAAACTACGAGCAGTACTTC. The chain carries TRBV19 and TRBJ2-7; 11 bases are a match to TRBD2. With 5 bases clipped from V and 3 bases from J, the junction kept 9 bases outside the gene matches. Germline CDR1 reads LNHDA; CDR2 reads SQIVND (reference sequence). The CDR3 runs to 16 residues. Combining the CDR3 with reference TRBV19 and TRBJ2-7 gives the whole variable domain DGGITQSPKYLFRKEGQNVTLSCEQNLNHDAMYWYRQDPGQGLRLIYYSQIVNDFQKGDIAEGYSVSREKKESFPLTVTSAQKNPTAFYLCASSAPRLAGNYEQYFGPGTRLTVT.

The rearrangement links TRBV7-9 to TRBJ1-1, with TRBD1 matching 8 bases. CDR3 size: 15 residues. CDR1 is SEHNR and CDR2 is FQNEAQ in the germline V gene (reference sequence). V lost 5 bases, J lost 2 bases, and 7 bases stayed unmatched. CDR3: CASSILQGGNTEAFF. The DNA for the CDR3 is TGTGCCAGCAGCATTCTACAGGGGGGAAACACTGAAGCTTTCTTT. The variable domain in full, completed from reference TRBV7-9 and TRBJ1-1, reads DTGVSQNPRHKITKRGQNVTFRCDPISEHNRLYWYRQTLGQGPEFLTYFQNEAQLEKSRLLSDRFSAERPKGSFSTLEIQRTEQGDSAMYLCASSILQGGNTEAFFGQGTRLTVV.

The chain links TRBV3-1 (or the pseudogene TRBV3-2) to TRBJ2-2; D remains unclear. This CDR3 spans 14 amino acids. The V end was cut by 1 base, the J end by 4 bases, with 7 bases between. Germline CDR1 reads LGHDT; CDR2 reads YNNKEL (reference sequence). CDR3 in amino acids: CASSQVDGTGELFF. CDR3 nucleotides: TGTGCCAGCAGCCAAGTAGATGGCACCGGGGAGCTGTTTTTT.

CDR3 protein: CASSLTSARSWTGRYEQYF. In DNA, the CDR3 is TGTGCCAGCAGTTTAACTTCCGCGCGATCGTGGACAGGGAGATACGAGCAGTACTTC. V gene TRBV28 combines with J gene TRBJ2-7, with 8 bases matching TRBD1. CDR1 is MDHEN and CDR2 is SYDVKM in the germline V gene. The V and J ends lost 2 bases and 4 bases, in that order; junction bases with no gene match: 19. This CDR3 spans 19 amino acids.

The CDR3 loop is CASSTAGLTGELFF. CDR3 nucleotide sequence: TGTGCCAGCAGCACCGCAGGGTTGACCGGGGAGCTGTTTTTT. The chain couples TRBV3-1 (or the pseudogene TRBV3-2) to TRBJ2-2, with D perhaps TRBD1 (5 bases). The CDR3 sequence is 14 residues long. V lost 5 bases, J lost 5 bases, and 12 bases lay in between. CDR1 is LGHDT and CDR2 is YNNKEL in the germline V gene (reference sequence).

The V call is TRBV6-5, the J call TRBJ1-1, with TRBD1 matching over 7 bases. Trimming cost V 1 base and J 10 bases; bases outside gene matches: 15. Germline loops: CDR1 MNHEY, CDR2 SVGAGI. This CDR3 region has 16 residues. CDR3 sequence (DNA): TGTGCCAGCAGTTACTTGAACCCGGGACAGCCTTTCAGAGCTTTCTTT. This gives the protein CASSYLNPGQPFRAFF.

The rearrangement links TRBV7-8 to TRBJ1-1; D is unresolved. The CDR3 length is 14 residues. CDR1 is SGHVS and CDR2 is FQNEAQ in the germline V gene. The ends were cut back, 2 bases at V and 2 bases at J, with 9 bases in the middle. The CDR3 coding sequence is TGTGCCAGCAGCTTAAGGACTCTCAACACTGAAGCTTTCTTT. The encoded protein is CASSLRTLNTEAFF.

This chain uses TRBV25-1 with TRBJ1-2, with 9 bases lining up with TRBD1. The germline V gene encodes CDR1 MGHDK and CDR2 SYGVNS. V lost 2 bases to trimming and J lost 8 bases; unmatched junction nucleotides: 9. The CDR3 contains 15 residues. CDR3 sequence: CASSELSDRGKGYTF. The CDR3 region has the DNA TGTGCCAGCAGTGAACTATCGGACAGGGGAAAAGGCTACACCTTC.

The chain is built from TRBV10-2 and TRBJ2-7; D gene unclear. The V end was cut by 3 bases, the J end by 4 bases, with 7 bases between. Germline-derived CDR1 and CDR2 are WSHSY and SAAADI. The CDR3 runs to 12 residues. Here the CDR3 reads CASSEQIYEQYF. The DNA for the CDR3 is TGCGCCAGCAGTGAACAGATTTACGAGCAGTACTTC.

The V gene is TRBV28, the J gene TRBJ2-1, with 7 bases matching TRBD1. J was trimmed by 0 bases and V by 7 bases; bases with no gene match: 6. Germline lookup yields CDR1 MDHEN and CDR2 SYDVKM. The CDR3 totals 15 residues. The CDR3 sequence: CASTNPGGSYNEQFF. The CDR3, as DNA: TGTGCCAGCACCAACCCAGGGGGCTCCTACAATGAGCAGTTCTTC.

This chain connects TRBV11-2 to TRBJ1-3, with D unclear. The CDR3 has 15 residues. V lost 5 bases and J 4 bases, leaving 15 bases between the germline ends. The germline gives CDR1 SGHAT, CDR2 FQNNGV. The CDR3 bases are TGTGCCAGCAGCCGACACACGGGGATCGGAAACACCATATATTTT. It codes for CASSRHTGIGNTIYF. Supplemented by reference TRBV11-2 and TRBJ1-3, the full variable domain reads EAGVAQSPRYKIIEKRQSVAFWCNPISGHATLYWYQQILGQGPKLLIQFQNNGVVDDSQLPKDRFSAERLKGVDSTLKIQPAKLEDSAVYLCASSRHTGIGNTIYFGEGSWLTVV.

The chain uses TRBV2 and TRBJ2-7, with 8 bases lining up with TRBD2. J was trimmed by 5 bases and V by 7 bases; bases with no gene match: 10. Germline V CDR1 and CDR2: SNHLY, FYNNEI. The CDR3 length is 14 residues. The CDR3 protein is CASTRTREGDEQYF. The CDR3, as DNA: TGTGCCAGCACCAGAACACGGGAGGGCGACGAGCAGTACTTC.

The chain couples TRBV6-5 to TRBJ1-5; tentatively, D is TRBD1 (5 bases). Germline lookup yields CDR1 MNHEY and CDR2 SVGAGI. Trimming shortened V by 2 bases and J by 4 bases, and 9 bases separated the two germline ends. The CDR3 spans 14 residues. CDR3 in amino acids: CASSYGGSNQPQHF. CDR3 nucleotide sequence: TGTGCCAGCAGTTACGGGGGGTCGAATCAGCCCCAGCATTTT.

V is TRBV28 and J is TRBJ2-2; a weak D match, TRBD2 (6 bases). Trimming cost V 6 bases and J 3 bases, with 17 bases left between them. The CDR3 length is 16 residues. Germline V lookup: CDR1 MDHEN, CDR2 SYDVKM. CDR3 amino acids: CASSPGVLLDTGELFF. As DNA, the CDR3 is TGTGCCAGCAGCCCGGGGGTTTTGCTGGACACCGGGGAGCTGTTTTTT.

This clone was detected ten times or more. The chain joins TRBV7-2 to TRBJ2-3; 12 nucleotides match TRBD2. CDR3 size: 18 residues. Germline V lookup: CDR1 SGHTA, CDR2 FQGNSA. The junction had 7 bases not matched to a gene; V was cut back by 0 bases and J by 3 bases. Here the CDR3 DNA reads TGTGCCAGCAGCTTAGCCAGTGGACTAGCGGGGTGGACAGATACGCAGTATTTT. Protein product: CASSLASGLAGWTDTQYF. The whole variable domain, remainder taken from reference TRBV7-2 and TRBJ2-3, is GAGVSQSPSNKVTEKGKDVELRCDPISGHTALYWYRQSLGQGLEFLIYFQGNSAPDKSGLPSDRFSAERTGGSVSTLTIQRTQQEDSAVYLCASSLASGLAGWTDTQYFGPGTRLTVL.

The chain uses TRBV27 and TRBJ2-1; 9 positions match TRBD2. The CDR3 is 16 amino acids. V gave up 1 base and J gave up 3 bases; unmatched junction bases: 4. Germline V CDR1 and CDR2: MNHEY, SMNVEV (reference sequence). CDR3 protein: CASSLLAREGYNEQFF. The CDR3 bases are TGTGCCAGCAGTTTATTAGCGCGGGAGGGCTACAATGAGCAGTTCTTC.

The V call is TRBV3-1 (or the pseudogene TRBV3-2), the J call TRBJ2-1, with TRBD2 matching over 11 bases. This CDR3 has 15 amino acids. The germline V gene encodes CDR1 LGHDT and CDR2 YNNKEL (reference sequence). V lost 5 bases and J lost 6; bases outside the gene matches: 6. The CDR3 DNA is TGTGCCAGCAGCTCCACTAGCGGGAGAGGCAATGAGCAGTTCTTC. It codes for CASSSTSGRGNEQFF.

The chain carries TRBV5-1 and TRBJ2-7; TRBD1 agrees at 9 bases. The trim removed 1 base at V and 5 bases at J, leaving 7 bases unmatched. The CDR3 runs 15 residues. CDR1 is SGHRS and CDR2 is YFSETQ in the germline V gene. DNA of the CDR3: TGCGCCAGCAGCTTGCAAGGGACAGGGTCCAACGAGCAGTACTTC. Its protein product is CASSLQGTGSNEQYF.

The CDR3 here is CASSQEAPGNTIYF. The CDR3 DNA reads as TGTGCCAGCAGCCAAGAAGCGCCTGGAAACACCATATATTTT. V and J are TRBV3-1 (or the pseudogene TRBV3-2) and TRBJ1-3; D not certain. This CDR3 has 14 residues. Germline-derived CDR1 and CDR2 are LGHDT and YNNKEL (reference sequence). V was trimmed by 0 bases and J by 2 bases, leaving 5 bases between them.

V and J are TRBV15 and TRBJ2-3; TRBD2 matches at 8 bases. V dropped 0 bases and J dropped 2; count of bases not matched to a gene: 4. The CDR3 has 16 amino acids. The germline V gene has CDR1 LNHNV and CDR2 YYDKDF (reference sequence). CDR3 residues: CATSRELAGFTDTQYF. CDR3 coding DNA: TGTGCCACCAGCAGAGAATTAGCGGGGTTCACAGATACGCAGTATTTT. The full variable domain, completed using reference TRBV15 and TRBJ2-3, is DAMVIQNPRYQVTQFGKPVTLSCSQTLNHNVMYWYQQKSSQAPKLLFHYYDKDFNNEADTPDNFQSRRPNTSFCFLDIRSPGLGDTAMYLCATSRELAGFTDTQYFGPGTRLTVL.

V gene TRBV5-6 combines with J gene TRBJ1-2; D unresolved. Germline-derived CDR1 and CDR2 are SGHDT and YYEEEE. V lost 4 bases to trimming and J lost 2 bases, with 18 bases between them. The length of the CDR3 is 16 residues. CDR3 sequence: CASSPGGRPSNYGYTF. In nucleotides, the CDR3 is TGTGCCAGCAGCCCCGGTGGGCGCCCCAGCAACTATGGCTACACCTTC.

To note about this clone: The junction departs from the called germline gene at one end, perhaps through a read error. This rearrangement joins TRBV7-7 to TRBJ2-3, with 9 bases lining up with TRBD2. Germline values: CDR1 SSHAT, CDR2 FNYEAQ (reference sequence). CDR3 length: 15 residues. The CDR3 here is CASSSGTSHTDTQYF. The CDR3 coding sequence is TGTGCTAGCAGCTCCGGGACTAGCCACACAGATACGCAGTATTTT.

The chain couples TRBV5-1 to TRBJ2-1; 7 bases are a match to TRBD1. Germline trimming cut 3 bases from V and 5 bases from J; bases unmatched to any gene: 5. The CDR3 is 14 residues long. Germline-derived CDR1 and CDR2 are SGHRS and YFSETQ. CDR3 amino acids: CASSSYRGNNEQFF. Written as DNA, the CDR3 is TGCGCCAGCAGCTCCTACAGGGGAAACAATGAGCAGTTCTTC.

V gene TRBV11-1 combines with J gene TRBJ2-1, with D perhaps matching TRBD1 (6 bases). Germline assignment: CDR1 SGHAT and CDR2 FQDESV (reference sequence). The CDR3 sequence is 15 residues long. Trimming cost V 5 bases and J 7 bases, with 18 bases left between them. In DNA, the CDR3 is TGTGCCAGCAGCCGTGCGAGGGGGTGGGGGAATGAGCAGTTCTTC. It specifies CASSRARGWGNEQFF.